The entry that follows covers one T cell receptor beta chain sequence. At one end, the junction sequence differs from germline, possibly due to a read error. Germline V gene sequence: CDR1 MNHNS, CDR2 SASEGT. This CDR3 is 14 amino acids long. Samples came from patients with localized non-small cell lung adenocarcinoma. TCRdb re-analysed the PCR reads in MiXCR, keeping a single row per CDR3 protein. The repertoire includes 20,000 to 25,000 distinct CDR3 sequences, roughly 50% of them detected once, and 27% sits in the top ten. The data stem from a study of CD4 and CD8 cells across lung adenocarcinoma regions.

This clonotype originated in a female donor with lung adenocarcinoma. The CD4 and CD8 labels of this study may be unreliable. The genes are TRBV6-1 and TRBJ2-3; D possibly corresponds to TRBD1 (5 bases). The sample consisted of CD8+ T cells from the center of a lung tumor. The CDR3 is CASEAVWATDTQYF. The CDR3 nucleotides read TGTGCCAGCGAAGCAGTGTGGGCGACAGACACGCAGTATTTT.